Listed below are T cell receptor beta chains from one sample, sequenced in a study of cytomegalovirus exposure and HLA in healthy donors. TCRdb's copy holds only in-frame clones and misses some; the assay was immunoSEQ multiplex PCR. In the table there are 100,000 to 150,000 clones, about 74% of which are singletons. The sample comprised PBMCs. These receptors were obtained from a woman in her 50s in good health and CMV-seropositive. Both conserved end residues are part of each CDR3. For some rows the clone size is stated as once, few or many, or as a class when expanded; others skip it.

J gene,CDR3 length,V gene,clone size,CDR3 protein
TRBJ1-2,13,TRBV7-9,few,CASSLNRDYGYTF
TRBJ2-6,16,TRBV5-1,NA,CASSTGGGSGANVLTF
TRBJ2-5,16,TRBV4-3,NA,CASSQNWGGGEETQYF
TRBJ2-2,16,TRBV7-8,NA,CASSFTTGTGTGELFF
TRBJ2-4,11,TRBV10-3,once,CATLAKNIQYF
TRBJ1-6,14,TRBV7-9,NA,CASSFGGENSPLHF
TRBJ1-5,14,TRBV7-2,NA,CASSARQGFQPQHF
TRBJ1-4,16,TRBV6-5,NA,CASRYSPGKANEKLFF
TRBJ1-6,15,TRBV5-8,NA,CASSLAGELHSPLHF
TRBJ1-3,14,TRBV6-1,NA,CASEEVAPGNTIYF
TRBJ1-5,15,TRBV6-1,NA,CASSVGTARNQPQHF
TRBJ2-2,15,TRBV5-1,NA,CASSLSGQNTGELFF
TRBJ2-2,16,TRBV29-1,NA,CSAVSSGGLGTGELFF
TRBJ1-2,15,TRBV2,NA,CASSRHRGDSYGYTF
TRBJ1-3,14,TRBV27,NA,CASSRLGQGHTIYF
TRBJ1-5,17,TRBV19,NA,CASSISGNLNSNQPQHF
TRBJ1-1,15,TRBV5-1,NA,CASSWGTGMNTEAFF
TRBJ1-1,13,TRBV7-2,NA,CASSLRANTEAFF
TRBJ1-6,13,TRBV2,NA,CASSRFIGSPLHF
TRBJ1-1,12,TRBV7-9,NA,CASSFDNNKAFF
TRBJ2-7,11,TRBV10-3,NA,CAISQGIEQYF
TRBJ1-1,14,TRBV7-9,few,CASSKTGWAPEAFF
TRBJ1-5,17,TRBV6-1,NA,CASSERGWGTESQPQHF
TRBJ1-1,13,TRBV5-1,NA,CASRRTPNTEAFF
TRBJ2-5,14,TRBV6-5,once,CASRNLGGRETQYF
TRBJ1-6,14,TRBV27,NA,CASSLSGESSPLHF
TRBJ1-5,15,TRBV6-5,NA,CASRRRGTPNQPQHF
TRBJ1-4,13,TRBV10-3,few,CAISESTTEKLFF
TRBJ2-7,14,TRBV6-1,few,CASIGDRGTGEQYF
TRBJ2-5,15,TRBV4-2,NA,CASRFRLAGEETQYF
TRBJ1-3,16,TRBV7-6,NA,CASSERDRGSGNTIYF
TRBJ1-1,14,TRBV5-1,NA,CASSLTGHRTEAFF
TRBJ2-3,15,TRBV5-1,NA,CASSLGVAGADTQYF
TRBJ1-4,14,TRBV9,NA,CASSVAPTNEKLFF
TRBJ2-1,15,TRBV6-5,NA,CASSQRLDRMNEQFF
TRBJ1-1,17,TRBV4-1,NA,CASSLETGFGMNTEAFF
TRBJ2-2,18,TRBV19,NA,CASRTSGLAGGHTGELFF
TRBJ1-6,13,TRBV2,NA,CARGGGVDSPLHF
TRBJ1-1,15,TRBV10-3,NA,CAISGGQGSGTEAFF
TRBJ2-7,12,TRBV2,NA,CASSRLAVEQYF
TRBJ1-2,12,TRBV7-9,once,CATRGGSSGYTF
TRBJ2-5,15,TRBV15,NA,CATTARDSIQETQYF
TRBJ2-5,14,TRBV7-9,NA,CASSFKGGTETQYF
TRBJ1-3,13,TRBV9,NA,CASSEVEGNTIYF
TRBJ2-1,16,TRBV7-9,few,CASSVGFGGLWNEQFF
TRBJ1-6,14,TRBV5-6,NA,CASSLQGNNSPLHF
TRBJ2-7,14,TRBV5-1,once,CASSYNRDSSEQYF
TRBJ2-2,13,TRBV15,NA,CATTSGGRRELFF
TRBJ1-4,15,TRBV9,few,CASSAQGAPNEKLFF
TRBJ2-1,15,TRBV5-4,NA,CPSSLAAASGNEQFF
TRBJ1-2,17,TRBV28,NA,CASSLGWGQVTNYGYTF
TRBJ2-7,15,TRBV4-1,NA,CASSLTGTGSYEQYF
TRBJ1-1,15,TRBV2,few,CASSLRQGISAEAFF